This record covers a single T cell receptor beta chain. This clonotype was seen many times. No antigen is known for it. The input lacks base qualities; no much larger clone sits a single base away. The method behind the library was multiplex PCR. These reads were obtained on an Illumina HiSeq 4000. iRepertoire HTBI primers and Arm-PCR amplification of CDR3 regions were used to construct TCR beta libraries. Gel purification was performed on PCR products prior to sequencing. The authors' analysis ran thus. Gene usage analysis of CDR3 amino acid clonotypes relied on the 60 or so TRBV and over 13 TRBJ segments identified across samples. COPE and FqMerger were used to merge filtered high-quality paired reads into contigs. BLAST was used to align contigs to the IMGT TRBV, TRBD and TRBJ reference genes, and CDR3 was defined following IMGT. Clonotypes above 0.1% frequency were classified as highly expanded clones. Repertoire diversity was measured by Shannon entropy, and V-J evenness by the Gini coefficient. A clonotype found in more than one individual was treated as public. TCRdb reran the public reads through fastp at Q25 and MiXCR, keeping productive beta chains. Every distinct CDR3 protein forms one entry, paired with its most common genes and DNA. The V and J calls reflect TCRdb's pipeline rather than the authors' work. Counted in this sample were just over 600,000 distinct CDR3 sequences; 16% of them appeared once. Jointly, the top ten make up about 18% of the sample.

This sample was included in a study of regulatory T cells in long-lasting Graves disease (dated by TCRdb to the early 2020s). Background on the whole study: In the newly diagnosed Graves' disease group, patients had been taking antithyroid drugs for less than 3 months. TCR sequencing covered 13 persistent and approximately 20 newly diagnosed Graves' disease patients, some 35 samples in total. The study was conducted in China and was registered as a clinical trial. This study used TCR sequencing and RNA sequencing of peripheral blood to compare persistent Graves' disease patients against newly diagnosed Graves' disease patients. The paper's findings and limits, for the study overall: The authors acknowledged the small sample size as a limitation that may reduce accuracy. Lower TCR Shannon entropy and fewer highly expanded clones were observed in persistent Graves' disease patients than in newly diagnosed patients, which suggested clonal expansion. More public clonotypes were shared among persistent patients (about 2,800) than among newly diagnosed patients (just under 1,000). TRBV28, TRBJ1-2 and TRBJ2-5 were preferentially used in persistent disease, while TRBV20-1 and TRBJ2-1 were favored in newly diagnosed disease. Only the TCR beta chain was sequenced and analyzed. Peripheral blood alone was examined, since thyroid tissue, which constituted the primary lesion, could not be accessed.

The time point label, as the study defines it: newly diagnosed GD, antithyroid drugs for less than 3 months. For both TCR sequencing and RNA sequencing, RNA was extracted from PBMCs using TRIzol. The diagnosis of Graves' disease followed American Thyroid Association guidelines. Patients were recruited from an endocrinology department in Xi'an, China. Each patient gave 9 to 10 milliliters of peripheral blood, collected in an EDTA anticoagulant tube. PBMCs were isolated by Ficoll Paque Plus density gradient separation without further T cell sorting. RNA quality was checked with an Agilent 2100 Bioanalyzer and agarose gel, and concentration with a NanoDrop 2000. Based on the germline V gene, the CDR1 and CDR2 sequences are SGHTA and FQGNSA. The CDR3 starts with the cysteine, ends with the phenylalanine, and has 13 residues. This entry keeps only the CDR3 DNA: 39 bases, framed from base 1. The trim is 5 bases for V and 4 bases for J, with a gap of 11 bases between the germline ends.

These sequences were also reported in another study, on T cells in Graves' hyperthyroidism and ophthalmopathy. That second report states: Stable Graves' hyperthyroidism was defined as no progression to ophthalmopathy during 18 months of follow-up. Hyperthyroidism patients were newly diagnosed, with disease duration under 2 months, and aged 18 to 65 years. The study excluded patients with uncontrolled infections, other autoimmune diseases, pregnancy or lactation. Diagnoses were based on clinical symptoms, serum thyroxine and TRAb, thyroid ultrasound and orbital computed tomography. The first round of RT-PCR for the TCR CDR3 was performed with the HTBI primer set and the Qiagen OneStep RT-PCR kit. Most expanded thyroid clonotypes (frequency above 0.001) were also detected in blood, suggesting blood repertoires may reflect thyroid immune responses. Ophthalmopathy was separated from stable hyperthyroidism by a 13 V-J signature model, with 85% to 90% sensitivity and roughly 81% specificity obtained in cross-validation and 80%/75% obtained in testing. During validation, the model predicted progression to ophthalmopathy a median of approximately 7 months ahead of onset, with almost 71% sensitivity and 72% to 80% specificity. A discovery cohort of around 100 patients, about 43 with Graves' ophthalmopathy and over 55 with stable Graves' hyperthyroidism, was used to find distinguishing TCR V-J signatures. An independent validation cohort of around 19 hyperthyroidism patients and 17 patients who later progressed to ophthalmopathy tested prospective prediction of ophthalmopathy. The approximately 90 discovery patients were randomly split 7:3 into training and test sets. The study also compared thyroid tissue and blood T-cell repertoires from several Graves' hyperthyroidism patients. After blood sampling, hyperthyroidism patients were treated with methimazole at a starting dose of 30 mg daily, and ophthalmopathy patients were treated with high-dose intravenous methylprednisolone. Libraries were constructed in a second round of multiplex PCR, after which size selection and purification were performed. The libraries were sequenced on an Illumina HiSeq2000 using paired-end 100 bp reads. SOAPnuke was used to process the raw data, with reads discarded if the reads contained adapters or uncalled bases, had a mean Phred below 15, or lacked an exact constant-primer or identifier match. High-quality paired reads were merged using COPE v1.2.5, and each unique nucleotide sequence was defined as a clonotype. MiTCR v1.1 was used to align the clonotypes against IMGT TRBV, TRBD and TRBJ reference segments. Only V-J combinations with frequency above 0.0001, covering about 99% of repertoires, were analysed. The TCS score was defined as the ratio of F50 (clonal expansion) to E x V (chaos), calculated using BLOSUM62-based TCRdist between CDR3 peptides within each V-J. Welch's t-statistics and random forest reduced roughly 540 V-J features to 13, which were used in a naive Bayes classifier (R e1071). No statistical method was used to fix the sample size in advance, and group allocation was not hidden from the investigators. The paper reports TCR Vbeta CDR3 sequencing of 130 to 150 peripheral blood samples: under 45 ophthalmopathy, roughly 74 hyperthyroidism and around 17 progressor patients.

The sequence was obtained from a woman aged 25-40 years with Graves disease. Donor details come from another sample of the same person, matched by shared clones. This sequence uses TRBV7-2 and TRBJ1-1; the D gene cannot be named for sure. This specimen consisted of peripheral blood mononuclear cells (PBMCs), obtained at new diagnosis, from a patient treated with antithyroid drugs. The nucleotide sequence reads as follows: TGTGCCAGCAGCCCCCTAGGAGCCACTGAAGCTTTCTTT. Its product reads: CASSPLGATEAFF. This CDR3, with the reference TRBV7-2 and TRBJ1-1 proteins standing in past its ends, gives the full variable domain GAGVSQSPSNKVTEKGKDVELRCDPISGHTALYWYRQSLGQGLEFLIYFQGNSAPDKSGLPSDRFSAERTGGSVSTLTIQRTQQEDSAVYLCASSPLGATEAFFGQGTRLTVV.